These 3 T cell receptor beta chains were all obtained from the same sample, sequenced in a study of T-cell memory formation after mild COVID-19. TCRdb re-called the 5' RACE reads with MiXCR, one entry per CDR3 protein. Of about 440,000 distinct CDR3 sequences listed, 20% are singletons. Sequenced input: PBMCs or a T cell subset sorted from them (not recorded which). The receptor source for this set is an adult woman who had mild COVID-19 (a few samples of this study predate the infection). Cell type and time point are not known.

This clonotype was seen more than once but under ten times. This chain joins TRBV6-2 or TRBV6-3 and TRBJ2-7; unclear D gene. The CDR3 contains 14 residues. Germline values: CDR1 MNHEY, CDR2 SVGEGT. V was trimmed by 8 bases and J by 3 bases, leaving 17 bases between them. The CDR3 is CASLVWGSGYEQYF. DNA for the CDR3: TGTGCCAGCCTCGTTTGGGGATCAGGCTACGAGCAGTACTTC.

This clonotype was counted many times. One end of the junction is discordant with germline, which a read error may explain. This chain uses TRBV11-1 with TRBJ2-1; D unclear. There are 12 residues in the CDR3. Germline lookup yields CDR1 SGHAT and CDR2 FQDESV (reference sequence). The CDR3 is CASSLVYDEQFF. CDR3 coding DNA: TGTGCCAGCAGCTTGGTCTACGATGAGCAGTTCTTC. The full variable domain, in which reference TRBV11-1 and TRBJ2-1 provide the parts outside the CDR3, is EAEVAQSPRYKITEKSQAVAFWCDPISGHATLYWYRQILGQGPELLVQFQDESVVDDSQLPKDRFSAERLKGVDSTLKIQPAELGDSAMYLCASSLVYDEQFFGPGTRLTVL.

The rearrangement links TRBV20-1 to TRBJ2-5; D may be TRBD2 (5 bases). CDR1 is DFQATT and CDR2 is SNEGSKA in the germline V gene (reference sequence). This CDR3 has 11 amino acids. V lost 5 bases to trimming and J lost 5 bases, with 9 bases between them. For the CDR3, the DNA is TGCAGTGCTCGTAGGAGGGAGACCCAGTACTTC. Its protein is CSARRRETQYF.